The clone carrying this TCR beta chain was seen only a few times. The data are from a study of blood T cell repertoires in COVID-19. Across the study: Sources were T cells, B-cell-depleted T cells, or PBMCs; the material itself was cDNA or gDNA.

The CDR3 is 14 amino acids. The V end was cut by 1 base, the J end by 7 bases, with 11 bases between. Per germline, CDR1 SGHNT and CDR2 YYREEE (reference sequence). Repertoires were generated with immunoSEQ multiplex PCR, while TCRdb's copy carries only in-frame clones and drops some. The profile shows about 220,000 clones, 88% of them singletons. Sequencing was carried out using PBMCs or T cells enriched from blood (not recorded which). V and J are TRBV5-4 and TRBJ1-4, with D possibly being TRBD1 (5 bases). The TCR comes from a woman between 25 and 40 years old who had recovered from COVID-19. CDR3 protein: CASSLRGAVEKLFF. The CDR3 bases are TGTGCCAGCAGCTTGAGGGGCGCGGTTGAAAAACTGTTTTTT.